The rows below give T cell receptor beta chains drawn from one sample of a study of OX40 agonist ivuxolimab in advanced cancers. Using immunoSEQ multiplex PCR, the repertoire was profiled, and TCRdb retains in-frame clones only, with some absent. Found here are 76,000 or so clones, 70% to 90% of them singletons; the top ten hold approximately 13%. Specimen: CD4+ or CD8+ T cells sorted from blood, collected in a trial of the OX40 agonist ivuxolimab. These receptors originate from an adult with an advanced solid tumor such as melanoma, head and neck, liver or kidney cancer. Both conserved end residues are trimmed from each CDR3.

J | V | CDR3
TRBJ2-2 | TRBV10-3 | AINNVENPTGELF
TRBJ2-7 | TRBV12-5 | ASGLVISPRLHEQY
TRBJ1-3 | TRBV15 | ATSNRQGLLETGIY
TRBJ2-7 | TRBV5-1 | ASSWVETSYEQY
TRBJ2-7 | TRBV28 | ASSLTTGGREQY
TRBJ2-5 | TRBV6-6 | ASSTGETQY
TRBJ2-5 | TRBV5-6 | ASSPVQGGRETQY
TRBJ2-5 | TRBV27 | ASSLSGHREETQY
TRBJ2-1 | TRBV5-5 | ASSPGLVNEQF
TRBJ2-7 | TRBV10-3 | AISNRDRGQIYEQY
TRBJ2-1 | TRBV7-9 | ASSSILQTDIYNEQF
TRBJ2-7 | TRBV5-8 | ASSQYSYEQY
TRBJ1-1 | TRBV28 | ASRIQGSTEAF
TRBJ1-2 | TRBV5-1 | ASSTQTGDLNYGYT
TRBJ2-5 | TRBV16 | ASSPPDGSQETQY
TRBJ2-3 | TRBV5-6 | ASSPSGGDVLLTQY
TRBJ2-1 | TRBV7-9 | ASSLALPRANLFDEQF
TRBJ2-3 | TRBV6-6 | ASSDHPAVDTQY
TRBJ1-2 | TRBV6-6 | ASSYRSDSNYGYT
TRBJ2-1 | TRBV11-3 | ASSLDGNWNEQF
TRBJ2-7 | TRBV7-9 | ASSHTDSSYEQY
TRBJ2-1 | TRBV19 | ASSSDGSSYNEQF
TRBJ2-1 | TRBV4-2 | ASSQGLAGGDEQF
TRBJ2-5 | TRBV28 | ASSYVTGTETQY
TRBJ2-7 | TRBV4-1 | ASSQGLAGAGEQY
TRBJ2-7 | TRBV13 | ASSLGREREATYEQY
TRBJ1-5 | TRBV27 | ASSGTGGGQPQH
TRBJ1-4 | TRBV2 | ASRENRGLNEKLF
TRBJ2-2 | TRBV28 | ASSFGDRGTGELF
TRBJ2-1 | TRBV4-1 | ASSQVWGSSYNEQF
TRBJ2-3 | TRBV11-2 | ASSPWEAGRDTDTQY
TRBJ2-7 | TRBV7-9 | ASSFVTRGLPSYEQY
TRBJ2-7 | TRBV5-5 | ASSLGADISYEQY
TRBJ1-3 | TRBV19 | ASSIGRLRGPRSGNTIY
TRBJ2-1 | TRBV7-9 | ASSPPWTSSYNEQF
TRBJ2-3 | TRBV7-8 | ASSPTSGRWDTQY
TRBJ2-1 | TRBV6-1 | ASSELAGGYNEQF
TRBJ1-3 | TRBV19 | ASSLNPGSGNTIY
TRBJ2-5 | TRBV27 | ASSFQETQY
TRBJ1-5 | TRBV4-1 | ASSQGGAGSNQPQH
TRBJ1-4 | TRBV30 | AWSGQGGWGEKLF
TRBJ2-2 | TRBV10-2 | ASREHPHSLPNTGELF
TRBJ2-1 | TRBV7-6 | ASSLAPRGQSSYNEQF
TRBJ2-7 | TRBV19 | ASRPTASSEQY
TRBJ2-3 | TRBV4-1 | ASSQDPGSSGSGRATDTQY
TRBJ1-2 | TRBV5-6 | ASSLQGIPDGYT
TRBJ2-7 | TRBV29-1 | SVEDRGNEQY
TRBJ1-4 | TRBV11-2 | ASSTHPGGKEKLF
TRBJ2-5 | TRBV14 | ASSQETTYNAETQY
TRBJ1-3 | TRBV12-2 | ASRPSLDLDWVGGNTIY
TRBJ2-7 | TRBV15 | AIGFRDRSYEQY
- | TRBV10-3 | AISVVGGADSYEQY
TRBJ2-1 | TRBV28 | ASSRIGTEQF